These 10 T cell receptor beta chains were sequenced from one sample in a study of blood T cell repertoires in COVID-19. The assay was immunoSEQ multiplex PCR, and TCRdb's table has in-frame clones only and misses some. Found here are almost 85,000 clones, 80% to 90% of them singletons; the top ten hold around 1.2%. Sequencing was done on a sample of PBMCs or T cells enriched from blood (not recorded which). Every receptor here comes from a woman between 50 and 59 years old with acute COVID-19.

The chain carries TRBV7-9 and TRBJ1-2; D is possibly TRBD1 (5 bases). The CDR3 has 16 residues. Germline CDR1 SEHNR, CDR2 FQNEAQ (reference sequence). The V and J ends lost 7 bases and 7 bases respectively, with 25 bases between them. CDR3 sequence reads: CASTLRVGQAAIGYTF. For the CDR3, the DNA is TGTGCCAGCACGTTACGGGTGGGGCAAGCAGCGATTGGCTACACCTTC.

In DNA form, the CDR3 reads TGTGCCAGCAGTTACTCTCTAGCATCCTACAATGAGCAGTTCTTC. This encodes CASSYSLASYNEQFF. The genes are TRBV6-5 and TRBJ2-1; the D gene is possibly TRBD2 (5 bases). The CDR3 is made up of 15 amino acids. V was trimmed by 0 bases and J by 1 base, leaving 7 bases between them. The germline CDR1 and CDR2 sequences are MNHEY and SVGAGI.

This chain uses TRBV4-2 with TRBJ2-2; 14 bases line up with TRBD2. CDR3 size: 17 residues. Germline V gene lookup returns CDR1 LGHNA and CDR2 YNFKEQ. V was pared by 7 bases and J by 2 bases, with 6 bases of the junction left unmatched. The CDR3 region has the DNA TGTGCCAGCATGCCGACTAGCGGGGGGGCCAACACCGGGGAGCTGTTTTTT. Translating gives CASMPTSGGANTGELFF.

V usage is TRBV5-1 and J usage is TRBJ2-3; D is perhaps TRBD2 (5 bases). Germline V gene data show CDR1 as SGHRS and CDR2 as YFSETQ. Deletions cut 0 bases from V and 1 base from J, with 9 bases between. This CDR3 has 15 residues. CDR3 loop: CASSLELAGTDTQYF. CDR3 in DNA: TGCGCCAGCAGCTTGGAGCTAGCAGGCACAGATACGCAGTATTTT.

The chain is built from TRBV5-1 and TRBJ2-7; tentatively, D is TRBD2 (7 bases). The germline V gene has CDR1 SGHRS and CDR2 YFSETQ. The CDR3 is 16 residues long. V shed 9 bases and J shed 2 bases, with 24 bases lying between them. DNA for the CDR3: TGCGCCACCTCAAAGGGGGGGATAGAAGGGACCTACGAGCAGTACTTC. Its translation: CATSKGGIEGTYEQYF. Full variable domain (remainder filled in from reference TRBV5-1 and TRBJ2-7): KAGVTQTPRYLIKTRGQQVTLSCSPISGHRSVSWYQQTPGQGLQFLFEYFSETQRNKGNFPGRFSGRQFSNSRSEMNVSTLELGDSALYLCATSKGGIEGTYEQYFGPGTRLTVT.

The chain is built from TRBV19 and TRBJ1-1; D may be TRBD1 (5 bases). The germline V gene has CDR1 LNHDA and CDR2 SQIVND (reference sequence). The CDR3 is made up of 11 amino acids. Trimming stripped 3 bases from V and 8 bases from J, with 7 bases between. The chain's CDR3 is CASSIRGEAFF. In nucleotides, the CDR3 is TGTGCCAGTAGTATCCGGGGGGAAGCTTTCTTT.

The rearrangement links TRBV5-6 to TRBJ2-1, with a tentative D call TRBD2 (6 bases). This CDR3 contains 17 residues. The germline V and J ends were trimmed by 3 bases and 4 bases, with 20 bases remaining between them. Germline V gene data show CDR1 as SGHDT and CDR2 as YYEEEE. The CDR3 DNA reads as TGTGCCAGCAGCTCCCCCTCAGAGGGGAGGAGATACAATGAGCAGTTCTTC. Translated, it gives CASSSPSEGRRYNEQFF.

The CDR3: CASSQDPTQGYPEAFF. The CDR3 DNA follows: TGCGCCAGCAGCCAAGACCCCACCCAGGGATACCCTGAAGCTTTCTTT. The V and J genes are TRBV4-3 and TRBJ1-1; D perhaps matches TRBD1 (5 bases). The V gene lost 0 bases and the J gene lost 6 bases, with 17 bases spanning the gap. The CDR3 spans 16 residues. Germline CDR1 is LGHNA and CDR2 is YSLEER.

The chain couples TRBV21-1 to TRBJ2-7; the DNA was not compared with TRBD1, the D call given in the table. TRBV21-1 is flagged as a pseudogene. The length of the CDR3 is 17 residues. CDR3 DNA sequence: TGTGCCAGCACCGAAGGGACAGGAGCGTCCGGCTGCTACGAGCAGTACTTC. Amino acids: CASTEGTGASGCYEQYF.

The V gene is TRBV10-3, the J gene TRBJ2-2; possibly TRBD1 for D (6 bases). The CDR3 spans 14 residues. Between the trimmed V and J ends, which lost 4 bases and 3 bases, there was a span of 9 bases. The germline gives CDR1 ENHRY, CDR2 SYGVKD. CDR3 nucleotide sequence: TGTGCCATCAGTGGTGACAGGCACACCGGGGAGCTGTTTTTT. It codes for CAISGDRHTGELFF.